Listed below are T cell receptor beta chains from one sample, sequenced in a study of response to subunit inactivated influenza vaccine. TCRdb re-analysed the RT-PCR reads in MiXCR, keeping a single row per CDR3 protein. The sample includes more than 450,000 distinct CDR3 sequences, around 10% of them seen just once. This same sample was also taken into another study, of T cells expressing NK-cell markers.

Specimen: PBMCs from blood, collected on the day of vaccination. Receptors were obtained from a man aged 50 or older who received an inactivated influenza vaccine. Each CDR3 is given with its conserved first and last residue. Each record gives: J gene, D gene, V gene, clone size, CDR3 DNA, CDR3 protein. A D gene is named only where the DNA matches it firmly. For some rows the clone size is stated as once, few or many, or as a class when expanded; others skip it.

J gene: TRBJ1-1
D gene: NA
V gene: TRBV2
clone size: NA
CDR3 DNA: TGTGCCAGCAGTGACAGGGCGGGCAATGAAGCTTTCTTT
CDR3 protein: CASSDRAGNEAFF

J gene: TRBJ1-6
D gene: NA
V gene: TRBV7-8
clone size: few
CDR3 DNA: TGTGCCAGCAGCCCGCGACAGGAGCGGTCACCCCTCCACTTT
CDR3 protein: CASSPRQERSPLHF

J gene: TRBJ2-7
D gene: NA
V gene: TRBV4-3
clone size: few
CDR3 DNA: TGCGCCAGCAGCCAAGAACCGGGGCGCCCCTACGAGCAGTACTTC
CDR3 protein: CASSQEPGRPYEQYF

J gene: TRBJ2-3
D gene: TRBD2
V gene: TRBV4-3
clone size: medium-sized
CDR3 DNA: TGCGCCAGCAGCCAACCGAATGCCCACGAGCGGGGGCCTGGGGATACGCAGTATTTT
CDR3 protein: CASSQPNAHERGPGDTQYF

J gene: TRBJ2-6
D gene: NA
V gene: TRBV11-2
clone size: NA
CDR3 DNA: TGTGCCAGCAGCTTAGTCATCCGGAGCTCTGGGGCCAACGTCCTGACTTTC
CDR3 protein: CASSLVIRSSGANVLTF

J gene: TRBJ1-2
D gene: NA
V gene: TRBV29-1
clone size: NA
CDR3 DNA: TGCAGCGTTGGAACATACGAAAGTGGCTACACCTTC
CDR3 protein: CSVGTYESGYTF

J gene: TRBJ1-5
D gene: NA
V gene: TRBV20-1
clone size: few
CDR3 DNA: TGCAGTGCTAGAGAAGGGACGGCTGCGGGGCAGCCCCAGCATTTT
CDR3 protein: CSAREGTAAGQPQHF

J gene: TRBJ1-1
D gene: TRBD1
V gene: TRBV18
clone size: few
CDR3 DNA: TGTGCCAGCTCATTCGCTGGGACAGGGACTGAAGCTTTCTTT
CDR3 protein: CASSFAGTGTEAFF

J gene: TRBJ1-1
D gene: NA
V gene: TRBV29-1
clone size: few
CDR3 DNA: TGCAGCGTAGCCCGGGGCGGCCTGACTGAAGCTTTCTTT
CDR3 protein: CSVARGGLTEAFF

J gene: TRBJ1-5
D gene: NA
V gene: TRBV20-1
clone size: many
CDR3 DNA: TGCAGTGCTAGACTCCGCGACAGATACAATCAGCCCCAGCATTTT
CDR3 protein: CSARLRDRYNQPQHF

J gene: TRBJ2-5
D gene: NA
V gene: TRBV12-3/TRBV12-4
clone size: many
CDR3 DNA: TGTGCCAGCAGTTTCTCAGGGCTAGAGACCCAGTACTTC
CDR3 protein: CASSFSGLETQYF

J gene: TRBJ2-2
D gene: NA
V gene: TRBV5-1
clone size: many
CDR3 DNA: TGCGCCAGCAGCTTGATGCAGGGAGGCACCGGGGAGCTGTTTTTT
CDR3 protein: CASSLMQGGTGELFF

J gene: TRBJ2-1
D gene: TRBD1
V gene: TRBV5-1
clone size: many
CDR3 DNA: TGCGCCAGCAGCTTGGCCGGGACAGGCAATGAGCAGTTCTTC
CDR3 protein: CASSLAGTGNEQFF

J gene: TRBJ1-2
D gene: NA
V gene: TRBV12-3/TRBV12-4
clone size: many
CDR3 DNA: TGTGCCAGCAGTGCGGGAGACTATGGCTACACCTTC
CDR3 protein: CASSAGDYGYTF